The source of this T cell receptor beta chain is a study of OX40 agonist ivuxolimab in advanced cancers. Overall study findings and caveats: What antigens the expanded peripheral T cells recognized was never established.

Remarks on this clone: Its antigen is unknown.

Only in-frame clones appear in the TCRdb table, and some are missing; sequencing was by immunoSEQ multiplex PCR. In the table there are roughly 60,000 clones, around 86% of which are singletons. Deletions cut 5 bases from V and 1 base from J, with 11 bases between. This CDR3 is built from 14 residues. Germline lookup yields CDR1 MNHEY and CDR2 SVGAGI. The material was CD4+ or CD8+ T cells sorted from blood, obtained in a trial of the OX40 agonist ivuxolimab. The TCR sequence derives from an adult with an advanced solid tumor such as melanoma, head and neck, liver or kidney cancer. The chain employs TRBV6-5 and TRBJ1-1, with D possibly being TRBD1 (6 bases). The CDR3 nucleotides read TGTGCCAGCAGTAAGGAACAGGGGAACACTGAAGCTTTCTTT. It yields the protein CASSKEQGNTEAFF.